This entry lists 4 T cell receptor beta chains sequenced from one sample in a study of PD-1 blockade in classical Hodgkin lymphoma (dated by TCRdb to the early 2020s). The time point tag for this specimen amounts to: cycle 4 day 1 (C4D1), after five to seven weeks of nivolumab. Relapse after autologous stem cell transplantation had occurred in all trial patients, and cohorts A, B and C were distinguished by prior brentuximab vedotin exposure. Magnetic negative selection with a Miltenyi CD4+ T cell isolation kit was used to purify CD4+ T cells from thawed PBMCs. Receptor libraries were prepared by the immunoSEQ multiplex PCR assay. The source is immuneACCESS, and TCRdb retained only in-frame sequences with V and J called. Part of the clones is not carried over; for the studies checked, unresolved V genes explain less than half of this, and the remainder is unexplained. The sample table contains around 30,000 clones; only one count was recorded for more than 80% of them. Of the sample, around 0.6% is held by the ten largest clones.

The input for sequencing was CD4+ T cells from blood, taken before the fourth cycle of nivolumab. Receptors originate from a human donor with classical Hodgkin lymphoma.

The rearrangement uses TRBV27 and TRBJ2-3; TRBD2 aligns across 13 bases. The CDR3 runs 19 residues. The trim removed 3 bases at V and 0 bases at J, leaving 9 bases unmatched. CDR1 MNHEY and CDR2 SMNVEV come from the germline V gene (reference sequence). The chain's CDR3 is CASSFLGLAGQSSTDTQYF. The CDR3 DNA reads TGTGCCAGCAGTTTTTTGGGACTAGCGGGGCAATCTAGCACAGATACGCAGTATTTT.

This clone was seen only a few times. This CDR3 reads CASSSDRRYEQYF. In DNA, the CDR3 is TGTGCCAGCAGTTCGGACAGGCGCTACGAGCAGTACTTC. The chain links TRBV2 to TRBJ2-7; 7 bases fit TRBD1. The junction had 4 bases not matched to a gene; V was cut back by 5 bases and J by 3 bases. Germline V gene data show CDR1 as SNHLY and CDR2 as FYNNEI. The CDR3 spans 13 residues.

V gene TRBV5-1 combines with J gene TRBJ1-4, with D perhaps matching TRBD1 (6 bases). Trimming left V 0 bases short and J 8 bases short, with 11 bases between. Germline V gene sequence: CDR1 SGHRS, CDR2 YFSETQ. The length of the CDR3 is 14 residues. In nucleotides, the CDR3 is TGCGCCAGCAGCTTGGCGGGGGCAGAAGAAAAACTGTTTTTT. This encodes CASSLAGAEEKLFF.

The chain carries TRBV5-1 and TRBJ1-2; possible D gene TRBD1, 5 bases. The germline gives CDR1 SGHRS, CDR2 YFSETQ. The CDR3 totals 15 residues. V shed 4 bases and J shed 3 bases, with 16 bases lying between them. CDR3 nucleotides: TGCGCCAGCAGCATTTCCAGGGATCGGGACTATGGCTACACCTTC. Protein: CASSISRDRDYGYTF. Supplemented by reference TRBV5-1 and TRBJ1-2, the full variable domain reads KAGVTQTPRYLIKTRGQQVTLSCSPISGHRSVSWYQQTPGQGLQFLFEYFSETQRNKGNFPGRFSGRQFSNSRSEMNVSTLELGDSALYLCASSISRDRDYGYTFGSGTRLTVV.